The 24 T cell receptor beta chains below come from one sample, sequenced in a study of blood T cell repertoires in COVID-19. Profiling relied on immunoSEQ multiplex PCR, and the TCRdb table lists in-frame clones only, not all of them. The sample yields approximately 140,000 clones, roughly 84% seen once. Sequencing was carried out using peripheral blood. These receptors were taken from a man aged 30-40 years with COVID-19, enrolled during active disease.

This clone appeared once. The chain has TRBV18 and TRBJ2-1; TRBD2 might be the D (6 bases). The germline V and J ends were trimmed by 8 bases and 7 bases, with 21 bases remaining between them. The CDR3 contains 15 residues. From germline, CDR1 is KGHSH and CDR2 LQKENI. The CDR3 loop is CASPPLQTSRNEQFF. Here the CDR3 DNA reads TGTGCCAGCCCCCCGCTGCAAACTAGCAGGAATGAGCAGTTCTTC.

About this clone itself: The junction departs from germline at one end; a sequencing error may be responsible. The rearrangement joins TRBV10-3 to TRBJ1-3, with D maybe TRBD1 (6 bases). Germline CDR1 and CDR2: ENHRY and SYGVKD. The CDR3 covers 15 residues. For the CDR3, the DNA is TGTGCCATCAGGTCAGGGGCCTTGAGTGGAGACACCATATATTTT. Translating it yields CAIRSGALSGDTIYF.

The V call is TRBV7-9, the J call TRBJ2-1; a possible D gene is TRBD2 (6 bases). This CDR3 has 14 residues. V dropped 5 bases and J dropped 7 bases, with 15 bases sitting between them. Germline V gene lookup returns CDR1 SEHNR and CDR2 FQNEAQ (reference sequence). CDR3 in amino acids: CASSISGTGNEQFF. The CDR3 DNA reads as TGTGCCAGCAGCATCTCCGGGACTGGGAATGAGCAGTTCTTC.

V usage is TRBV6-5 and J usage is TRBJ2-1; the match to TRBD2 covers 8 bases. Looked up from germline, CDR1 is MNHEY and CDR2 is SVGAGI. This CDR3 spans 15 amino acids. Germline trimming cut 8 bases from V and 4 bases from J; bases unmatched to any gene: 10. CDR3 loop: CASPREAGVYNEQFF. For the CDR3, the DNA is TGTGCCAGCCCTAGGGAAGCGGGAGTTTACAATGAGCAGTTCTTC.

The table lists this clone with a count of one. The chain recombines TRBV9 with TRBJ1-2; D ambiguous. V shed 3 bases and J shed 4 bases, with 22 bases lying between them. CDR3 length equals 17 residues. Germline V gives CDR1 SGDLS, CDR2 YYNGEE. The DNA of the CDR3 is TGTGCCAGCAGCGCAGACATACGCCCGTCCCTTGTCTATGGCTACACCTTC. Translated, it gives CASSADIRPSLVYGYTF.

The chain couples TRBV30 to TRBJ2-1; 9 positions match TRBD2. The V and J ends lost 3 bases and 7 bases, in that order; junction bases with no gene match: 4. From germline, CDR1 is GTSNPN and CDR2 SVGIG (reference sequence). CDR3 length: 13 amino acids. The CDR3: CAWRPSGTNEQFF. For the CDR3, the DNA is TGTGCCTGGAGGCCTAGCGGGACGAATGAGCAGTTCTTC.

The V gene is TRBV27, the J gene TRBJ1-5; D might be TRBD1 (6 bases). V dropped 3 bases and J dropped 6 bases, with 12 bases sitting between them. This CDR3 comprises 14 residues. Per germline, CDR1 MNHEY and CDR2 SMNVEV (reference sequence). The CDR3 nucleotides read TGTGCCAGCAGTTTTGGGGGGGCGGGTCAGCCCCAGCATTTT. Translation: CASSFGGAGQPQHF.

The V call is TRBV6-4, the J call TRBJ2-1; D uncertain. Trimming took off 0 bases at V and 9 bases at J, with 9 bases between the two ends. Germline-derived CDR1 and CDR2 are MRHNA and SNTAGT. The CDR3 is 13 amino acids. CDR3 amino acids: CASSDSPRGEQFF. In DNA, the CDR3 is TGTGCCAGCAGTGACTCACCTAGAGGTGAGCAGTTCTTC.

The chain recombines TRBV3-1 (or the pseudogene TRBV3-2) with TRBJ2-7; TRBD1 agrees at 7 bases. Germline-derived CDR1 and CDR2 are LGHDT and YNNKEL (reference sequence). The J segment lost 12 bases and the V segment lost 4 bases, leaving 9 bases of the junction unmatched. This CDR3 is built from 12 residues. The CDR3 DNA is TGTGCCAGCAGCCCCGGGGACAGCTCCTGGTACTTC. This translates into CASSPGDSSWYF.

The V and J genes are TRBV28 and TRBJ1-1; no firm D call. Trimming cost V 10 bases and J 3 bases, with 9 bases left between them. There are 11 residues in the CDR3. In germline, CDR1 is MDHEN, CDR2 SYDVKM. The CDR3 region has the DNA TGTGCCATCCTGAGGGACACTGAAGCTTTCTTT. Protein product: CAILRDTEAFF. Based on the CDR3 plus reference TRBV28 and TRBJ1-1, the full variable domain is DVKVTQSSRYLVKRTGEKVFLECVQDMDHENMFWYRQDPGLGLRLIYFSYDVKMKEKGDIPEGYSVSREKKERFSLILESASTNQTSMYLCAILRDTEAFFGQGTRLTVV.

This chain joins TRBV24-1 and TRBJ2-4; 8 bases align to TRBD2. The V and J ends lost 5 bases and 7 bases, in that order; junction bases with no gene match: 6. The CDR3 runs to 14 residues. Germline lookup yields CDR1 KGHDR and CDR2 SFDVKD. The CDR3 sequence is CATSGGGNGNIQYF. The CDR3 nucleotides read TGTGCCACCAGTGGCGGGGGGAACGGGAACATTCAGTACTTC.

This clone has more than one count but fewer than ten. The V call is TRBV20-1, the J call TRBJ2-1, with D uncertain. This CDR3 is 10 amino acids long. Looked up from germline, CDR1 is DFQATT and CDR2 is SNEGSKA (reference sequence). V was shortened by 6 bases and J by 5 bases, with 5 bases between the two germline ends. In DNA, the CDR3 is TGCAGTGCCCTTGACAATGAGCAGTTCTTC. It specifies CSALDNEQFF.

The V call is TRBV6-5, the J call TRBJ2-1; tentatively, D is TRBD2 (6 bases). This CDR3 spans 14 amino acids. V lost 10 bases and J lost 3, with 16 bases in between. CDR1 and CDR2 (germline): MNHEY, SVGAGI. The CDR3 DNA reads TGTGCCACCCACCTTGGGGGGATCTACAATGAGCAGTTCTTC. Its protein product is CATHLGGIYNEQFF.

This chain links TRBV5-1 with TRBJ2-2, with 8 bases that match TRBD2. Germline assignment: CDR1 SGHRS and CDR2 YFSETQ. The length of the CDR3 is 16 residues. Unmatched junction bases numbered 3, after V lost 2 bases and J lost 0 bases. The CDR3 spells CASSFRGRTNTGELFF. Here the CDR3 DNA reads TGCGCCAGCAGCTTCCGCGGGAGGACGAACACCGGGGAGCTGTTTTTT.

In this sample, this clone turned up a few times. The chain combines TRBV27 with TRBJ1-1; unclear D gene. Trimming cost V 6 bases and J 4 bases, with 18 bases left between them. Germline V gene lookup returns CDR1 MNHEY and CDR2 SMNVEV (reference sequence). This CDR3 comprises 15 residues. This CDR3 reads CASSPTSSAGTEAFF. CDR3 nucleotides: TGTGCCAGCAGCCCGACTTCCTCCGCGGGCACTGAAGCTTTCTTT.

CDR3 nucleotide sequence: TGTGCCAGCAGCAAAGCCCTGGCCAGGGGGCAGTCAGATACGCAGTATTTT. Translating it yields CASSKALARGQSDTQYF. The chain uses TRBV21-1 and TRBJ2-3; the D call of TRBD1 is as the table states it, not checked on the DNA. TRBV21-1 is recorded as a pseudogene. The CDR3 runs to 17 residues.

V usage is TRBV15 and J usage is TRBJ2-5; D is perhaps TRBD2 (5 bases). The V gene's germline CDR1 is LNHNV and CDR2 YYDKDF (reference sequence). This CDR3 is built from 16 residues. The V gene lost 0 bases and the J gene lost 4 bases, with 15 bases spanning the gap. The CDR3 nucleotides read TGTGCCACCAGCAGAGATCTGTCCGGCGGGTCAGAGACCCAGTACTTC. This encodes CATSRDLSGGSETQYF.

The gene calls are TRBV10-3 and TRBJ2-2, with 8 bases matching TRBD1. With V trimmed by 10 bases and J by 0 bases, 4 bases remained unmatched. From germline, CDR1 is ENHRY and CDR2 SYGVKD. The CDR3 is 14 residues long. CDR3 DNA: TGTGCCACACGGACAGGGACGAACACCGGGGAGCTGTTTTTT. This encodes CATRTGTNTGELFF.

The V and J genes are TRBV18 and TRBJ2-5; 7 positions agree with TRBD1. The V gene end was trimmed by 2 bases and the J gene end by 5 bases; junction bases not matched to a gene: 11. The germline V gene has CDR1 KGHSH and CDR2 LQKENI. There are 16 residues in the CDR3. The CDR3 DNA follows: TGTGCCAGCTCACCAGGCCTTGAGGGGGCCCGGGAGACCCAGTACTTC. As protein: CASSPGLEGARETQYF.

The chain carries TRBV19 and TRBJ1-5; TRBD1 is a possible D gene (5 bases). CDR1 is LNHDA and CDR2 is SQIVND in the germline V gene (reference sequence). This CDR3 has 15 residues. The V end was cut by 1 base, the J end by 5 bases, with 12 bases between. The CDR3 loop reads CASSIGGLLYQPQHF. DNA for the CDR3: TGTGCCAGTAGTATAGGGGGCCTCCTTTATCAGCCCCAGCATTTT.

This rearrangement joins TRBV30 to TRBJ2-4, with TRBD2 identical over 14 bases. Germline assignment: CDR1 GTSNPN and CDR2 SVGIG (reference sequence). Germline trimming cut 5 bases from V and 0 bases from J; bases unmatched to any gene: 12. CDR3 length: 19 amino acids. The CDR3 loop is CAWGTRGLAGGLAKNIQYF. The CDR3 DNA is TGTGCCTGGGGTACCCGTGGACTAGCGGGAGGTCTAGCCAAAAACATTCAGTACTTC.

The J gene is TRBJ2-7, the V gene TRBV5-1; tentative D call: TRBD2 (7 bases). This CDR3 is built from 18 residues. V lost 4 bases, J lost 9 bases, and 32 bases lay in between. CDR1 SGHRS and CDR2 YFSETQ come from the germline V gene. CDR3 protein: CASSPGNSGTGGRDVQYF. The CDR3 DNA follows: TGCGCCAGCAGCCCGGGAAACTCCGGGACGGGGGGCAGAGATGTGCAGTACTTC.

This chain connects TRBV6-2 or TRBV6-3 to TRBJ2-1; 9 nucleotides align to TRBD2. Germline V CDR1 and CDR2: MNHEY, SVGEGT. J was trimmed by 7 bases and V by 2 bases; bases with no gene match: 3. The CDR3 has 14 amino acids. DNA of the CDR3: TGTGCCAGCAGTTACCCGGGACTAGCAAATGAGCAGTTCTTC. Translating it yields CASSYPGLANEQFF.

This chain links TRBV29-1 with TRBJ1-4; TRBD1 aligns across 11 bases. The CDR3 has 16 amino acids. The ends lost 7 bases at V and 7 bases at J; junction bases unmatched: 14. Germline V lookup: CDR1 SQVTM, CDR2 ANQGSEA. CDR3 coding DNA: TGCAGCGCCCGAAGGGGGACAGGGGGTTGGGGTGAAAAACTGTTTTTT. Translating gives CSARRGTGGWGEKLFF.